Included here is one T cell receptor (beta chain) sequence, with context. Antigen: not known. This entry comes from a study of T cell clones after liver transplantation. Findings and caveats of the study: Migration into the graft, not deletion, may explain lost graft donor-reactive T cells. These preliminary findings come from unstandardized post-transplant sampling times.

Generated by immunoSEQ multiplex PCR, the TCRdb table keeps only in-frame clones and is missing some. The sample carries under 90,000 clones, roughly 80% recorded once. Germline trimming cut 6 bases from V and 0 bases from J; bases unmatched to any gene: 9. The CDR3 is 16 residues long. Per the germline V gene, CDR1 is ENHRY and CDR2 is SYGVKD. The V gene is TRBV10-3, the J gene TRBJ2-3, with 7 positions matching TRBD1. The specimen was CD4+ T cells from blood, collected before liver transplant. This clonotype was sampled from a human donor who received a liver transplant. The CDR3 coding sequence is TGTGCCATCAGGGCCGCGACAGGGTCCAGCACAGATACGCAGTATTTT. Residues: CAIRAATGSSTDTQYF.